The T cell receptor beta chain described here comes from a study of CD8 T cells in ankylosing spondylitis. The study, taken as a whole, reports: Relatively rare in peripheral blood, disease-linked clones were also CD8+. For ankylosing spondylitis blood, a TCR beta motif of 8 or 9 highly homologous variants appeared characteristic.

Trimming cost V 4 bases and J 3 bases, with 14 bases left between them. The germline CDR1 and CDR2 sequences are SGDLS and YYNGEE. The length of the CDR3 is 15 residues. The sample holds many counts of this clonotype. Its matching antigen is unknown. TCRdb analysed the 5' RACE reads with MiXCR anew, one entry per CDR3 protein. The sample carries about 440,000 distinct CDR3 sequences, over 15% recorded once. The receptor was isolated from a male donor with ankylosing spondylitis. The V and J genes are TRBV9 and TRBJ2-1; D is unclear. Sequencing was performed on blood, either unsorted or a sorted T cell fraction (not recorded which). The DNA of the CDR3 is TGTGCCAGCAGCCTCGGAGACCTCGTCTACAATGAGCAGTTCTTC. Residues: CASSLGDLVYNEQFF.